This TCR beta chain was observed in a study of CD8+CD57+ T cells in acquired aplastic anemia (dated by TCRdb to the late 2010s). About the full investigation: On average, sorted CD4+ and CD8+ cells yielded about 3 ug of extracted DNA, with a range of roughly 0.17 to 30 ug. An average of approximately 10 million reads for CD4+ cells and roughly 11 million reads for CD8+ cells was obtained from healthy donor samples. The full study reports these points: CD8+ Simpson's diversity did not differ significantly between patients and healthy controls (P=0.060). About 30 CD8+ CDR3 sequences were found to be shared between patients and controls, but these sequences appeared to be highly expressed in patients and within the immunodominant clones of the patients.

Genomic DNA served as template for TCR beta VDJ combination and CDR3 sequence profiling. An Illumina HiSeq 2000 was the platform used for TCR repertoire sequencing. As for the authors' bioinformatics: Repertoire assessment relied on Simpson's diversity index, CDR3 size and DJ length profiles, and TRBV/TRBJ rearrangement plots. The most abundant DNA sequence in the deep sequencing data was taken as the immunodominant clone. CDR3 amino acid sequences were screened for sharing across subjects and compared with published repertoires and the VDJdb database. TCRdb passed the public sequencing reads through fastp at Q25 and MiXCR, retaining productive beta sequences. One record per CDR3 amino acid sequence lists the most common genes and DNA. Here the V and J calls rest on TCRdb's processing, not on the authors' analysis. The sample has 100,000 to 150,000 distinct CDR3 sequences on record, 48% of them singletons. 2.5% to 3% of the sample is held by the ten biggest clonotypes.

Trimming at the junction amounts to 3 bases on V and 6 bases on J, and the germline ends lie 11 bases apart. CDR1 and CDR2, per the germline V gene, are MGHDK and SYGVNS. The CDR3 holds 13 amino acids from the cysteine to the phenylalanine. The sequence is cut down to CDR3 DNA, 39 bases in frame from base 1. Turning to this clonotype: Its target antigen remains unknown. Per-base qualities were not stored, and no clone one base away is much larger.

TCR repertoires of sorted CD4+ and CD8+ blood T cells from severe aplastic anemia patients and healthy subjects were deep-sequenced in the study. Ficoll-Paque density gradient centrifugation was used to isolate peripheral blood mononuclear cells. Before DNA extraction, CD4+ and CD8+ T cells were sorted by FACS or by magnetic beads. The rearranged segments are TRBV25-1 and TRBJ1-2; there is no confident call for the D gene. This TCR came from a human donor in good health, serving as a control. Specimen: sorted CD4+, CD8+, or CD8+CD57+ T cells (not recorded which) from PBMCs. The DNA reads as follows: TGTGCCAGCAGTGACTATGCGGGAAATGGCTACACCTTC. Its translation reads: CASSDYAGNGYTF.